Listed below are T cell receptor beta chains from one sample, sequenced in a study of blood T cell repertoires in COVID-19. Measured with immunoSEQ multiplex PCR; TCRdb has only the in-frame clones, and not every one. The sample lists more than 250,000 clones; 92% were seen once. The material sequenced was PBMCs or T cells enriched from blood (not recorded which). The receptors shown here come from a woman in her twenties or thirties who had recovered from COVID-19. The CDR3 runs from the conserved cysteine through the conserved F or W. A D gene is named only where the DNA matches it firmly. Clone size is stated in some rows and not others, as once, few, many or a class when expanded.

>TRBV4-1|TRBD1|TRBJ1-5|-
CASSRDSGNQPQHF
TGCGCCAGCAGCCGGGACAGCGGCAATCAGCCCCAGCATTTT
>TRBV7-6|TRBD2|TRBJ2-1|-
CASSTSGGLDNEQFF
TGTGCCAGCAGCACATCGGGGGGGCTAGACAATGAGCAGTTCTTC
>TRBV6-5|-|TRBJ1-5|-
CASSYGGISQSQHF
TGTGCCAGCAGTTACGGAGGAATAAGCCAATCCCAGCATTTT
>TRBV19|-|TRBJ2-1|few
CASRIGGDEQFF
TGTGCCAGTCGTATCGGAGGCGATGAGCAGTTCTTC
>TRBV18|TRBD1|TRBJ2-5|-
CASSPGTVQETQYF
TGTGCCAGCTCACCCGGGACAGTCCAAGAGACCCAGTACTTC
>TRBV10-3|TRBD1|TRBJ1-2|-
CASRQGAGNYGYTF
TGTGCCAGCCGACAGGGGGCGGGTAACTATGGCTACACCTTC
>TRBV28|-|TRBJ1-2|-
CASSWTAYGYTF
TGTGCCAGCAGTTGGACAGCTTATGGCTACACCTTC
>TRBV5-6|-|TRBJ2-5|-
CASSLAHSSRLPQETQYF
TGTGCCAGCAGCTTGGCACATAGTTCCAGACTACCACAAGAGACCCAGTACTTC
>TRBV21-1|-|TRBJ1-5|-
CASSSRVSNQPQHF
TGTGCCAGCAGCTCCCGGGTAAGCAATCAGCCCCAGCATTTT
>TRBV20-1|TRBD1|TRBJ2-7|-
CSASRQGARWQYF
TGCAGTGCTAGTCGGCAGGGGGCTCGGTGGCAGTACTTC
>TRBV19|-|TRBJ1-5|-
CASSMTGTNQPQHF
TGTGCCAGTAGTATGACAGGTACCAATCAGCCCCAGCATTTT
>TRBV3-1/TRBV3-2|-|TRBJ2-5|-
CASSQGRGGETQYF
TGTGCCAGCAGCCAAGGCCGGGGAGGCGAGACCCAGTACTTC
>TRBV2|-|TRBJ1-5|-
CASRRGDGQPQHF
TGTGCCAGCAGGCGGGGGGATGGGCAGCCCCAGCATTTT
>TRBV10-3|TRBD2|TRBJ2-2|-
CAISESGGIANTGELFF
TGTGCCATCAGTGAGTCCGGGGGGATCGCGAACACCGGGGAGCTGTTTTTT
>TRBV2|TRBD1|TRBJ1-5|-
CASTSQGEVNQPQHF
TGTGCCAGCACCTCACAGGGGGAGGTCAATCAGCCCCAGCATTTT
>TRBV7-9|TRBD1|TRBJ1-5|-
CASSLGLQGTGNQPQHF
TGTGCCAGCAGCTTAGGGTTACAGGGGACCGGCAATCAGCCCCAGCATTTT
>TRBV5-4|TRBD1|TRBJ1-4|once
CASSRGTVSEKLFF
TGTGCCAGCAGCAGAGGGACAGTGAGTGAAAAACTGTTTTTT
>TRBV4-2|-|TRBJ2-7|-
CASSQDGGSEQYF
TGTGCCAGCAGCCAAGATGGGGGGAGCGAGCAGTACTTC
>TRBV30|TRBD2|TRBJ2-1|-
CAWSQPPGGLAGVDEQFF
TGTGCCTGGAGTCAACCACCCGGGGGGCTAGCGGGGGTAGACGAGCAGTTCTTC
>TRBV10-3|TRBD1|TRBJ2-7|-
CAIRGTETYEQYF
TGTGCCATCAGAGGGACAGAGACCTACGAGCAGTACTTC
>TRBV9|-|TRBJ2-2|-
CASSGRGAGIIGELFF
TGTGCCAGCAGCGGACGCGGCGCGGGTATCATCGGGGAGCTGTTTTTT
>TRBV5-6|-|TRBJ1-2|-
CASSLRVGRGMDGYTF
TGTGCCAGCAGCTTGAGGGTCGGCAGGGGAATGGATGGCTACACCTTC
>TRBV29-1|TRBD1|TRBJ2-2|-
CSVEGDRGGTGELFF
TGCAGCGTTGAAGGTGACAGGGGTGGCACCGGGGAGCTGTTTTTT
>TRBV4-3|-|TRBJ1-2|-
CASSQVFGESYGYTF
TGCGCCAGCAGCCAAGTGTTTGGGGAGAGCTATGGCTACACCTTC
>TRBV27|TRBD1|TRBJ1-2|-
CASSTFRDRKGYTF
TGTGCCAGCAGTACCTTCCGGGACAGGAAAGGCTACACCTTC
>TRBV7-8|TRBD1|TRBJ2-5|once
CASSLSRGRETQYF
TGTGCCAGCAGCTTAAGTAGGGGGCGGGAGACCCAGTACTTC
>TRBV5-1|TRBD2|TRBJ2-1|-
CASSLVASGMITYNEQFF
TGCGCCAGCAGCTTGGTGGCTAGCGGCATGATCACCTACAATGAGCAGTTCTTC
>TRBV4-2|-|TRBJ1-3|-
CASSQDSGGSGNTIYF
TGTGCCAGCAGCCAAGACTCGGGGGGCTCTGGAAACACCATATATTTT
>TRBV12-3/TRBV12-4|TRBD1|TRBJ2-5|-
CASRQTGEETQYF
TGTGCCAGCAGGCAGACAGGGGAAGAGACCCAGTACTTC
>TRBV13|-|TRBJ1-1|few
CASSLRRGNTEAFF
TGTGCCAGCAGCCTCCGTCGGGGGAACACTGAAGCTTTCTTT